These T cell receptor beta chains were read from a single sample in a study of Ad26.COV2.S vaccination and SARS-CoV-2 variants. Sequenced by immunoSEQ multiplex PCR; TCRdb stores in-frame clones only, minus some. The sample comprises some 39,000 clones, approximately 80% of which are singletons, and 40% to 55% rests with the top ten. Here the sequenced sample was peripheral blood, taken after recovery from COVID-19. The receptors derive from a human donor who had recovered from COVID-19. The CDR3 runs from the conserved cysteine through the conserved F or W. The order of the fields is D gene, V gene, J gene, clone size, CDR3 protein, CDR3 DNA. The D gene is left open where the match is weak. Size values are once, few and many counts, or a class for expanded clones, and some rows have none.

TRBD1	TRBV6-5	TRBJ1-5	-	CASSSTGGYNQPQHF	TGTGCCAGCAGTTCAACAGGGGGCTACAATCAGCCCCAGCATTTT
-	TRBV7-7	TRBJ1-6	few	CASSLEKESPLHF	TGTGCCAGCAGCTTAGAAAAGGAGTCACCCCTCCACTTT
-	TRBV20-1	TRBJ1-3	-	CSASQRGAATIYF	TGCAGTGCTAGTCAAAGGGGCGCAGCCACCATATATTTT
-	TRBV7-9	TRBJ2-7	medium-sized	CASSSTNLARGEQYF	TGTGCCAGCAGCTCGACTAACCTCGCCCGGGGAGAGCAGTACTTC
-	TRBV12-5	TRBJ2-5	-	CALGRGSGETQYF	TGTGCCTTAGGTCGGGGCTCGGGGGAGACCCAGTACTTC
TRBD2	TRBV5-1	TRBJ2-1	-	CASSSGLAGAGGEQFF	TGCGCCAGCAGCTCCGGACTAGCGGGGGCCGGGGGTGAGCAGTTCTTC
TRBD1	TRBV7-8	TRBJ1-1	-	CASSFPHRQGFTEAFF	TGTGCCAGCAGCTTCCCACATCGACAGGGGTTCACTGAAGCTTTCTTT
-	TRBV5-8	TRBJ1-4	once	CASSGDGEKLFF	TGTGCCAGCAGCGGGGACGGTGAAAAACTGTTTTTT
TRBD1	TRBV6-5	TRBJ1-5	few	CASRPRQGFNQPQHF	TGTGCCAGCAGGCCCCGACAGGGATTCAATCAGCCCCAGCATTTT
-	TRBV25-1	TRBJ2-2	-	CASSGSTTSHPDGELFF	TGTGCCAGCAGTGGCAGTACGACATCCCACCCCGACGGGGAGCTGTTTTTT
-	TRBV20-1	TRBJ1-5	-	CSASASLESQPQHF	TGCAGTGCTAGTGCCTCCCTGGAAAGCCAGCCCCAGCATTTT
-	TRBV6-1	TRBJ1-1	-	CASSEGVGAMNTEAFF	TGTGCCAGCAGTGAAGGGGTAGGGGCCATGAACACTGAAGCTTTCTTT
-	TRBV19	TRBJ2-2	-	CASSIKGTGELFF	TGTGCCAGTAGTATCAAGGGCACCGGGGAGCTGTTTTTT
-	TRBV5-1	TRBJ2-1	-	CASSFAPTASSYNEQFF	TGCGCCAGCAGCTTCGCCCCCACAGCGAGCTCCTACAATGAGCAGTTCTTC
TRBD1	TRBV29-1	TRBJ2-3	-	CSVVGGGGDLRTDTQYF	TGCAGCGTTGTAGGGGGCGGAGGAGATCTGAGGACAGATACGCAGTATTTT
TRBD1	TRBV5-1	TRBJ1-6	-	CASSGQGQGSSPLHF	TGCGCCAGCAGCGGGCAAGGACAGGGGAGTTCACCCCTCCACTTT
-	TRBV7-3	TRBJ2-3	-	CASSPGSTDTQYF	TGTGCCAGCAGCCCGGGATCCACAGATACGCAGTATTTT
-	TRBV5-6	TRBJ1-4	-	CASSFGAANEKLFF	TGTGCCAGCAGCTTTGGGGCAGCTAATGAAAAACTGTTTTTT
TRBD1	TRBV11-2	TRBJ1-4	-	CASSRRTGAAVDEKLFF	TGTGCCAGCAGCCGGAGGACAGGGGCGGCCGTGGATGAAAAACTGTTTTTT
-	TRBV18	TRBJ2-1	-	CASSPNGGPYNEQFF	TGTGCCAGCTCACCAAACGGGGGGCCATACAATGAGCAGTTCTTC
-	TRBV5-1	TRBJ2-3	-	CASSDRSSTDTQYF	TGCGCCAGCAGCGACCGTTCTAGCACAGATACGCAGTATTTT
TRBD1	TRBV5-1	TRBJ1-1	-	CASSLAGTGRNTEAFF	TGCGCCAGCAGCTTGGCGGGGACAGGGAGGAACACTGAAGCTTTCTTT
-	TRBV5-5	TRBJ1-1	-	CASSLVGSIEAFF	TGTGCCAGCAGCTTGGTAGGGTCGATTGAAGCTTTCTTT
-	TRBV11-2	TRBJ1-2	-	CASSPTRGRTLYGYTF	TGTGCCAGCAGCCCAACTAGGGGTAGAACTCTCTATGGCTACACCTTC
-	TRBV10-1	TRBJ2-2	-	CASSGTEGAGELFF	TGCGCCAGCAGTGGGACGGAAGGGGCCGGGGAGCTGTTTTTT
-	TRBV6-5	TRBJ1-1	-	CASSFGRSGAFF	TGTGCCAGCAGTTTCGGACGGTCGGGAGCTTTCTTT